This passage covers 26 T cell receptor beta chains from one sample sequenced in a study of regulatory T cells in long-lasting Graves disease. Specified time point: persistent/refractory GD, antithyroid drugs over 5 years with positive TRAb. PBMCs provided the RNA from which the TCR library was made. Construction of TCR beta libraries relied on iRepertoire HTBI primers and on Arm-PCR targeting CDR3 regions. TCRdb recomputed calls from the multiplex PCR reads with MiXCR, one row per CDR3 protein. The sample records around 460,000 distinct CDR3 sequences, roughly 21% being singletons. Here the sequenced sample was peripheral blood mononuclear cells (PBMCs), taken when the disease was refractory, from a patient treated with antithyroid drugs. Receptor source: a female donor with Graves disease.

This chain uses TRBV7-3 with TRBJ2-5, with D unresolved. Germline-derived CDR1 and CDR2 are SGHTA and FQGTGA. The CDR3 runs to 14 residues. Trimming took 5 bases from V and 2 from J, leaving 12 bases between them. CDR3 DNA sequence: TGTGCCAGCAGCCAAAACAGAGAACAAGAGACCCAGTACTTC. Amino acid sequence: CASSQNREQETQYF.

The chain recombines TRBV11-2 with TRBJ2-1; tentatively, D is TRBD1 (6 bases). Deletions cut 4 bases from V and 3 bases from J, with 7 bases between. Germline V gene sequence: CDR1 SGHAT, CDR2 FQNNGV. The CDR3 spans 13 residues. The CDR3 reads CASSYRDYNEQFF. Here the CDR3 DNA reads TGTGCCAGCAGCTACAGGGACTACAATGAGCAGTTCTTC.

The CDR3 DNA reads as TGCGCCAGCAGCCCGATCCTGACAGCCACTAACTATGGCTACACCTTC. Translation gives CASSPILTATNYGYTF. The chain joins TRBV5-1 to TRBJ1-2, with D maybe TRBD1 (5 bases). This CDR3 contains 16 residues. The germline V gene encodes CDR1 SGHRS and CDR2 YFSETQ. V lost 4 bases to trimming and J lost 0 bases, with 16 bases between them.

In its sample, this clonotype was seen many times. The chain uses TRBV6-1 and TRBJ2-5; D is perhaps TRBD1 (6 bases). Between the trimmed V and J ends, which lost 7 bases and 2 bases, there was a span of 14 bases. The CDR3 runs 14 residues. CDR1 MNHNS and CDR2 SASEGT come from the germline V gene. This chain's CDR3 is CASTPTGRQETQYF. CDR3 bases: TGTGCCAGCACCCCTACAGGGAGACAAGAGACCCAGTACTTC.

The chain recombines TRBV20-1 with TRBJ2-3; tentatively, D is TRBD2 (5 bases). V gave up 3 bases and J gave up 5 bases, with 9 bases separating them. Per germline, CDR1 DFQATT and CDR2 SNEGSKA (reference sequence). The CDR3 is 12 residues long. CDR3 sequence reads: CSARARGDTQYF. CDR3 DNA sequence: TGCAGTGCTAGGGCCCGGGGAGATACGCAGTATTTT.

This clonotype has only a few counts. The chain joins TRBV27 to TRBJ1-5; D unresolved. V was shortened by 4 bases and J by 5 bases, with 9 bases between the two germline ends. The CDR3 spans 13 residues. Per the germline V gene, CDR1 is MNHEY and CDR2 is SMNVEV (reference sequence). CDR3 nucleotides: TGTGCCAGCAGTTGGGGTCACGATCAGCCCCAGCATTTT. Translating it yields CASSWGHDQPQHF.

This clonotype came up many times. The DNA of the CDR3 is TGTGCCTGGATAAGGGGGCACATCTATGGCTACACCTTC. Protein: CAWIRGHIYGYTF. The chain employs TRBV30 and TRBJ1-2; 7 nucleotides line up with TRBD1. The germline gives CDR1 GTSNPN, CDR2 SVGIG (reference sequence). This CDR3 has 13 residues. With V trimmed by 4 bases and J by 4 bases, 6 bases remained unmatched.

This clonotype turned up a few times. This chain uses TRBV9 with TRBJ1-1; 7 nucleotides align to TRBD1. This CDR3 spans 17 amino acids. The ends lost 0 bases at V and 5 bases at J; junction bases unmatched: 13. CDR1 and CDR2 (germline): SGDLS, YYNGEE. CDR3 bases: TGTGCCAGCAGCGTAGGTCTCCTGACAGGGAGCAGAACTGAAGCTTTCTTT. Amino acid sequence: CASSVGLLTGSRTEAFF. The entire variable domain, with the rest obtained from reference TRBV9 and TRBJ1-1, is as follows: DSGVTQTPKHLITATGQRVTLRCSPRSGDLSVYWYQQSLDQGLQFLIQYYNGEERAKGNILERFSAQQFPDLHSELNLSSLELGDSALYFCASSVGLLTGSRTEAFFGQGTRLTVV.

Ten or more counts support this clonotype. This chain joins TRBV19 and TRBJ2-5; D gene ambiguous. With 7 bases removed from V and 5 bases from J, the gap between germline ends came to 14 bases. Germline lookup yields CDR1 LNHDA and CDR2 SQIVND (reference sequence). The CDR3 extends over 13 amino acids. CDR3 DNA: TGTGCCAGTACGCAAACTCTTGGGGAGACCCAGTACTTC. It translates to CASTQTLGETQYF.

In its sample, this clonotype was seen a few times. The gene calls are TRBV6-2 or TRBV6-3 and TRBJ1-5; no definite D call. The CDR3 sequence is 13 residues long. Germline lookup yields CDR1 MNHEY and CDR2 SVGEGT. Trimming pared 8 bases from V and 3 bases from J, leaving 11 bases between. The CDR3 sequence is CASFRGYNQPQHF. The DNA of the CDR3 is TGTGCCAGCTTCAGAGGTTACAATCAGCCCCAGCATTTT.

The CDR3: CASSLLGSNQETQFF. The DNA for the CDR3 is TGTGCCAGCAGCTTACTAGGGAGTAACCAAGAGACCCAGTTCTTC. The chain is built from TRBV11-3 and TRBJ2-1, with D maybe TRBD2 (5 bases). The CDR3 extends over 15 amino acids. Trimming took off 2 bases at V and 13 bases at J, with 21 bases between the two ends. Germline loops: CDR1 SGHNT, CDR2 YENEEA.

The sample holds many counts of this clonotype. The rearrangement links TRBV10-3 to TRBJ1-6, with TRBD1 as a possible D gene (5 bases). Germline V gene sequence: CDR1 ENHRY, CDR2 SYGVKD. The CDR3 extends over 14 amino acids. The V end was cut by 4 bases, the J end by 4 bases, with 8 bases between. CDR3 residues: CAISGGGYNSPLHF. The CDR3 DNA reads TGTGCCATCAGTGGGGGGGGATATAATTCACCCCTCCACTTT.

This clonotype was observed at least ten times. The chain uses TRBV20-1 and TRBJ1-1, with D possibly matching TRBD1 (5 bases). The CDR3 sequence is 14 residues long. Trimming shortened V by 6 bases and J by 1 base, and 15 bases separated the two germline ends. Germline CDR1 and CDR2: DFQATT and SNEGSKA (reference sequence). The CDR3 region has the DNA TGCAGTGCCTTACGTGGGGGTGGGAACACTGAAGCTTTCTTT. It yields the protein CSALRGGGNTEAFF.

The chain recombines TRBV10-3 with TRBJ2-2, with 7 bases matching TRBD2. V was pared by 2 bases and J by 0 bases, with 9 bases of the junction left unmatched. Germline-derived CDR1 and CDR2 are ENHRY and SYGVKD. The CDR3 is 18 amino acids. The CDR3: CAISELETSPSNTGELFF. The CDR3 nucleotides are TGTGCCATCAGTGAGCTCGAGACTAGCCCTTCGAACACCGGGGAGCTGTTTTTT.

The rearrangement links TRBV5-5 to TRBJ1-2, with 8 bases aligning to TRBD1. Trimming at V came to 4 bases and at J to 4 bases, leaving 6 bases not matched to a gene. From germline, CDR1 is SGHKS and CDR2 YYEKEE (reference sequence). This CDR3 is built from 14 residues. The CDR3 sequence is CASSPWTGSYGYTF. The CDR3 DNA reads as TGTGCCAGCAGCCCATGGACAGGGAGCTATGGCTACACCTTC.

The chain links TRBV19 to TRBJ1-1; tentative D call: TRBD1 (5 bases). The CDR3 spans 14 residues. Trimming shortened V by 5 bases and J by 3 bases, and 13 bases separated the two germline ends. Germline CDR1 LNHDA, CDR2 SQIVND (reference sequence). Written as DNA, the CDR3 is TGTGCCAGTAGTCCGTGGACATCGGACACTGAAGCTTTCTTT. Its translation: CASSPWTSDTEAFF.

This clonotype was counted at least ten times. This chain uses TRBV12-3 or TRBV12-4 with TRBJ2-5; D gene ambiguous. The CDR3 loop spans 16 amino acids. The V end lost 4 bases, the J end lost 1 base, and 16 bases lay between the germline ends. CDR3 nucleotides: TGTGCCAGCAGTTCCCCCGCCCTTGCAACCCAAGAGACCCAGTACTTC. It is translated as CASSSPALATQETQYF.

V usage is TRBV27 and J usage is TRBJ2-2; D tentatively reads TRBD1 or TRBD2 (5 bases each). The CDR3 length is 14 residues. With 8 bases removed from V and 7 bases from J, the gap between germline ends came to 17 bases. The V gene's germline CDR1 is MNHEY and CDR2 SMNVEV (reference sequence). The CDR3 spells CASRVGVSDGELFF. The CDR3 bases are TGTGCCAGCCGGGTGGGGGTTTCGGACGGGGAGCTGTTTTTT.

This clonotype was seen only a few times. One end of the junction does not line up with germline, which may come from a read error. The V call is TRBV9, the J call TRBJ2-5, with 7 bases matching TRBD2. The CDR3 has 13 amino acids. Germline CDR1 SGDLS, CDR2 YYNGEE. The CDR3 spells CAGSAGDQETQYF. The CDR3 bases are TGTGCCGGCAGCGCGGGAGACCAAGAGACCCAGTACTTC.

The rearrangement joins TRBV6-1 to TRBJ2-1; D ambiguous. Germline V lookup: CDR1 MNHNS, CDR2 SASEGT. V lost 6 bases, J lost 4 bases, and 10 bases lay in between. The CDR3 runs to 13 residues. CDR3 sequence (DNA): TGTGCCAGCAGACCCCTGGGGTACAATGAGCAGTTCTTC. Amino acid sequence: CASRPLGYNEQFF.

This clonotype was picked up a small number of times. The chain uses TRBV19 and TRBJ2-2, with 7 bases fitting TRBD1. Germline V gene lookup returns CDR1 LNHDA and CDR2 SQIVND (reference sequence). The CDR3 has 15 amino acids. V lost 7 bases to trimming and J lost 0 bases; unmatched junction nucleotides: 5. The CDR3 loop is CASTAGTANTGELFF. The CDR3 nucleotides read TGTGCCAGTACCGCCGGGACAGCGAACACCGGGGAGCTGTTTTTT.

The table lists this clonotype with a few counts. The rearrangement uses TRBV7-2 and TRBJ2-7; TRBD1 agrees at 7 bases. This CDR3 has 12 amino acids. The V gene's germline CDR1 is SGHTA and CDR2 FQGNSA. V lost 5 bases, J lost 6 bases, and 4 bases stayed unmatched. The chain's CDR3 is CASSRQGVEQYF. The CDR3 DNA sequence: TGTGCCAGCAGCCGGCAGGGGGTCGAGCAGTACTTC.

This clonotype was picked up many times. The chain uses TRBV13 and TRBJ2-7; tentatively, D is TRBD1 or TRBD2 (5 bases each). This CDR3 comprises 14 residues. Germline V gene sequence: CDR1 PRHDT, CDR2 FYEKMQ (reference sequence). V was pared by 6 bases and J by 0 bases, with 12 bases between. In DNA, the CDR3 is TGTGCCAGCAGGCTCCGGGACCACTCCTACGAGCAGTACTTC. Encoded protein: CASRLRDHSYEQYF. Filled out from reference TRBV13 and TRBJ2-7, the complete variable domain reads AAGVIQSPRHLIKEKRETATLKCYPIPRHDTVYWYQQGPGQDPQFLISFYEKMQSDKGSIPDRFSAQQFSDYHSELNMSSLELGDSALYFCASRLRDHSYEQYFGPGTRLTVT.

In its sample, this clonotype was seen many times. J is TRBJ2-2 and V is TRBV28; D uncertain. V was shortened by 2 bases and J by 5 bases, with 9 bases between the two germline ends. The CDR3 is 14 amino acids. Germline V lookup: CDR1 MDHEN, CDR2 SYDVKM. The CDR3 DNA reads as TGTGCCAGCAGTTTAGAAAGGGTGACCGGGGAGCTGTTTTTT. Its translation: CASSLERVTGELFF.

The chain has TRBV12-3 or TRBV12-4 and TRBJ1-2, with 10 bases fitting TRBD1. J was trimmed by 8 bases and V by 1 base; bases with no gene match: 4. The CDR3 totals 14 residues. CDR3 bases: TGTGCCAGCAGTTTAGGGGACAGGGGCTTCGGCTACACCTTC. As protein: CASSLGDRGFGYTF.

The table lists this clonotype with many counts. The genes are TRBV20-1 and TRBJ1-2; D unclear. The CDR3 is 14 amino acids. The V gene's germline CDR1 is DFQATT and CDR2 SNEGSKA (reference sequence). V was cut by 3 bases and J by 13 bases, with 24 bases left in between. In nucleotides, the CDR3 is TGCAGTGCTAGCAACCTACTCGACCAGACCTCCGGCACCTTC. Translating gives CSASNLLDQTSGTF.